The T cell receptor (beta chain) under discussion was sequenced for a study of vaccination effects on CD4 cells after COVID-19 (dated by TCRdb to about 2022). For the study in its entirety: In the ViraFEST assay, PBMC were stimulated with viral peptide pools, and antigen-specific CD4+ T cell clonotypes were then identified by expansion using TCR sequencing. About 2 million PBMC per well were cultured in IMDM with about 5.4% human AB serum, roughly 10 IU/ml IL-2 and gentamicin, plus 10 ug/ml peptides. The Oncomine TCR Beta short-read assay on an Illumina iSeq 100 was used to sequence cultures from other donors in the study. Altogether, approximately 10 COVID-19 convalescent patients and a few SARS-CoV-2-naive healthy vaccine recipients made up the full study. Participants received two doses of either the BNT162b2 or the mRNA-1273 mRNA SARS-CoV-2 vaccine. SARS-CoV-2 spike-specific CD4+ TCR repertoires were compared before and after mRNA vaccination in COVID-19 convalescent patients and in infection-naive vaccine recipients.

Worth noting for this clone: The antigen this receptor binds is unknown. Per-base quality was not reported, and no clone a single base away is much larger than it.

Including the terminal cysteine and phenylalanine, the CDR3 comprises 13 residues. Only the CDR3 DNA is retained, 39 bases long and in frame from the first base. From V the trimming removes 4 bases and from J it removes 8 bases, while the gene matches leave 7 bases of the junction unaccounted for. CDR1 is given as MGHDK and CDR2 as SYGVNS, both from the germline V gene. Summary of the overall study and its limitations: The study was limited by a small number of convalescent patients, and early post-infection timepoints were lacking. Clones induced by infection and clones induced by vaccination both contracted markedly at late timepoints after vaccination, which fits with T cell responses waning over time. Among healthy vaccine recipients, nearly all vaccine-induced clones were SARS-CoV-2 mono-reactive, and just 1 of 255 was cross-reactive with common cold coronaviruses.

Libraries were prepared through the immunoSEQ multiplex PCR assay. DNA from the cultured and isolated CD4+ T cells underwent TCR beta CDR3 sequencing. Processing in the source paper ran as follows. The analysis removed non-productive TCR sequences, trimmed reads to the CDR3 region, and retained only CDR3s that were 7 or more amino acids long. Antigen-specific clonotypes were identified using the MANAFEST web app by comparison of expansion in peptide wells against reference cultures. Positive clones required FDR<0.05 expansion versus reference and all other wells, odds ratio above 5, and frequency above 0.1% in two replicate wells. A clonotype was called cross-reactive if it was significantly expanded both in SARS-CoV-2 spike wells and in at least one common cold coronavirus spike condition. CDR3 similarity was assessed by Levenshtein distance using the stringdist R package, and unrooted trees were constructed with ape in R 3.6.1. TCRdb limited this immuneACCESS table to in-frame rearrangements with V and J called. A share of clones is missing; checked studies link under half to unresolved V genes, and the rest is unexplained. V, J and clone size reflect that table, while D and trimming were determined from the DNA. The sample data list 35,000 to 40,000 clones, and 65% to 80% of these were observed just once. 2.5% to 3.5% of the sample is taken by the ten largest.

After around 10 days of culture, CD4+ T cells were isolated with the EasySep CD4+ T cell isolation kit. None of the healthy vaccine recipients had a prior SARS-CoV-2 infection, which was confirmed by nucleocapsid antibody tests that came back negative both before and after vaccination. On days 3 and 7, half of the culture medium was replaced with fresh IL-2-containing medium. Unless noted otherwise, every peptide stimulation condition was cultured in triplicate wells. Using Ficoll-Paque Plus gradient centrifugation, PBMC were separated from whole blood and then either used fresh or cryopreserved at -140C. Genomic DNA was extracted from cultured CD4+ T cells with the QIAamp micro DNA kit.

The specimen comprised CD4+ T cells from PBMCs cultured without peptide, sampled before COVID-19 vaccination. Here the chain combines TRBV25-1 and TRBJ1-1, with 7 central nucleotides matching TRBD1. The TCR originated in a human donor who received a COVID-19 vaccine. The CDR3 here reads CASSGPGQREAFF. The bases read TGTGCCAGCAGTGGCCCGGGACAGCGGGAAGCTTTCTTT.